A single sample is the source of the 28 T cell receptor beta chains below, sequenced in a study of EBV T-cell therapy then PD-1 blockade in nasopharyngeal carcinoma. No cognate antigen is known for these TCRs. Regarding treatment: AdE1-LMPpoly-expanded autologous EBV-specific T-cell therapy followed by anti-PD-1 nivolumab. The protocol was immunoSEQ multiplex PCR, while the TCRdb copy is restricted to in-frame clones and leaves out a portion. This table has some 17,000 clones, 65% to 85% appearing once. The sequencing here drew on CD8+ T cells from blood, taken at day 0 from a patient whose treatment included autologous EBV-specific T cells and nivolumab. These receptors all stem from a man aged 35-49 years with nasopharyngeal carcinoma.

The rearrangement uses TRBV6-2 or TRBV6-3 and TRBJ1-2; perhaps TRBD1 as D (6 bases). The CDR3 spans 14 residues. CDR1 MNHEY and CDR2 SVGEGT come from the germline V gene. V gave up 5 bases and J gave up 4 bases, with 14 bases separating them. The CDR3 DNA reads as TGTGCCAGCAGTCTGGGATTAGGGGGCTATGGCTACACCTTC. Translation gives CASSLGLGGYGYTF.

The chain employs TRBV11-1 and TRBJ1-5; D remains unclear. The CDR3 loop spans 15 amino acids. V lost 5 bases to trimming and J lost 0 bases, with 11 bases between them. Germline CDR1 is SGHAT and CDR2 is FQDESV (reference sequence). This CDR3 is CASSPDGNSNQPQHF. CDR3 coding DNA: TGTGCCAGCAGCCCGGACGGGAATAGCAATCAGCCCCAGCATTTT.

This sequence joins TRBV29-1 and TRBJ1-1; weak D call: TRBD1 (5 bases). The germline CDR1 and CDR2 sequences are SQVTM and ANQGSEA. The germline V and J ends were trimmed by 7 bases and 8 bases, with 14 bases remaining between them. The CDR3 length is 11 residues. The DNA of the CDR3 is TGCAGCGGAGGGGACGGCAGGGAAGCTTTCTTT. Protein product: CSGGDGREAFF.

The count of this clone is one. The chain is built from TRBV5-1 and TRBJ1-2; the D gene is possibly TRBD1 (5 bases). The CDR3 is 14 amino acids. Trimming left V 2 bases short and J 7 bases short, with 15 bases between. Germline-derived CDR1 and CDR2 are SGHRS and YFSETQ. CDR3 nucleotides: TGCGCCAGCAGCTTCCGGGGCAGGGACGCTGGCTACACCTTC. This sequence encodes CASSFRGRDAGYTF.

The J gene is TRBJ2-7, the V gene TRBV13; 10 bases line up with TRBD1. CDR3 length equals 14 residues. The ends lost 5 bases at V and 3 bases at J; junction bases unmatched: 4. Germline loops: CDR1 PRHDT, CDR2 FYEKMQ (reference sequence). The CDR3 loop reads CASSPRTGGYEQYF. CDR3 in DNA: TGTGCCAGCAGCCCTAGGACAGGGGGCTACGAGCAGTACTTC.

This sequence joins TRBV6-5 and TRBJ2-3; D not resolved. This CDR3 has 14 amino acids. Germline V gives CDR1 MNHEY, CDR2 SVGAGI. The V gene lost 0 bases and the J gene lost 0 bases, with 4 bases spanning the gap. CDR3 nucleotide sequence: TGTGCCAGCAGTTACTCATCCAGCACAGATACGCAGTATTTT. Its translation: CASSYSSSTDTQYF.

The rearrangement uses TRBV6-2 or TRBV6-3 and TRBJ2-6, with a tentative D call TRBD2 (5 bases). CDR3 length: 15 residues. The ends were cut back, 6 bases at V and 0 bases at J, with 9 bases in the middle. Germline V gene lookup returns CDR1 MNHEY and CDR2 SVGEGT. The DNA for the CDR3 is TGTGCCAGCAGCTCGCGGGTCTCTGGGGCCAACGTCCTGACTTTC. Encoded protein: CASSSRVSGANVLTF.

In its sample, this clone was seen a few times. The chain uses TRBV25-1 and TRBJ2-3; possible D gene TRBD1, 6 bases. Trimming removed 6 bases from V and 3 bases from J, with 7 bases in between. The CDR3 length is 12 residues. Germline values: CDR1 MGHDK, CDR2 SYGVNS. The CDR3 DNA reads as TGTGCCAGCAGCACAGGGACAGATACGCAGTATTTT. The encoded protein is CASSTGTDTQYF.

The V and J genes are TRBV30 and TRBJ1-1; maybe TRBD1 (6 bases). Germline CDR1 is GTSNPN and CDR2 is SVGIG (reference sequence). The CDR3 is 15 amino acids. Trimming left V 5 bases short and J 0 bases short, with 16 bases between. The CDR3 DNA reads TGTGCCTGGGTCCGGGACACGGATCTGAACACTGAAGCTTTCTTT. This encodes CAWVRDTDLNTEAFF.

The chain couples TRBV29-1 to TRBJ2-1; 7 bases are a match to TRBD1. The germline V gene encodes CDR1 SQVTM and CDR2 ANQGSEA. The length of the CDR3 is 14 residues. J lost 8 bases, V lost 2 bases, and 9 bases had no gene match. The CDR3 loop reads CSVETTGARHEQFF. The CDR3 DNA reads as TGCAGCGTTGAAACCACAGGGGCTCGGCATGAGCAGTTCTTC.

The V call is TRBV7-9, the J call TRBJ2-7; D is undetermined. Trimming left V 5 bases short and J 0 bases short, with 8 bases between. The CDR3 totals 13 residues. CDR1 is SEHNR, CDR2 FQNEAQ, per germline (reference sequence). The CDR3 is CASSPDSSYEQYF. In nucleotides, the CDR3 is TGTGCCAGCAGCCCCGACTCCTCCTACGAGCAGTACTTC.

J is TRBJ1-6 and V is TRBV4-1; D possibly corresponds to TRBD1 (5 bases). CDR1 and CDR2 (germline): MGHRA, YSYEKL. V was cut by 2 bases and J by 7 bases, with 9 bases left in between. The CDR3 length is 14 residues. The CDR3 region is CASSQRGKNSPLHF. Written as DNA, the CDR3 is TGCGCCAGCAGCCAACGGGGGAAAAATTCACCCCTCCACTTT.

V gene TRBV30 combines with J gene TRBJ1-6; D remains unclear. The length of the CDR3 is 16 residues. V was trimmed by 0 bases and J by 5 bases, leaving 14 bases between them. Germline assignment: CDR1 GTSNPN and CDR2 SVGIG (reference sequence). CDR3 in DNA: TGTGCCTGGAGTGTACAATGGGTGCTGCATAATTCACCCCTCCACTTT. Translated: CAWSVQWVLHNSPLHF.

This clone has a handful of counts. The chain recombines TRBV7-9 with TRBJ1-5; TRBD1 matches 7 bases. The V gene's germline CDR1 is SEHNR and CDR2 FQNEAQ (reference sequence). CDR3 length: 15 residues. The V segment lost 7 bases and the J segment 2 bases; nucleotides outside the gene matches: 8. The CDR3: CASTSTGPGNQPQHF. The DNA for the CDR3 is TGTGCCAGCACCTCGACAGGGCCTGGCAATCAGCCCCAGCATTTT.

CDR3 loop: CASSDRDREVYGYTF. The CDR3 DNA follows: TGTGCCAGCAGCGACCGGGACAGGGAAGTCTATGGCTACACCTTC. The rearrangement links TRBV5-4 to TRBJ1-2, with 9 bases identical to TRBD1. There are 15 residues in the CDR3. With 4 bases clipped from V and 4 bases from J, the junction kept 8 bases outside the gene matches. CDR1 and CDR2 (germline): SGHNT, YYREEE (reference sequence).

V and J are TRBV4-1 and TRBJ1-6, with TRBD1 as a possible D gene (6 bases). CDR1 and CDR2 from the germline V gene are MGHRA and YSYEKL. This CDR3 spans 16 amino acids. Deletions cut 1 base from V and 6 bases from J, with 13 bases between. CDR3 coding DNA: TGCGCCAGCAGCCAAGTAAACAGGGAAAGTAATTCACCCCTCCACTTT. This codes for CASSQVNRESNSPLHF.

The chain recombines TRBV18 with TRBJ2-1; no definite D call. The V end was cut by 2 bases, the J end by 8 bases, with 7 bases between. The CDR3 consists of 12 residues. In germline, CDR1 is KGHSH, CDR2 LQKENI. CDR3 DNA sequence: TGTGCCAGCTCACCAGGGTCCGATGAGCAGTTCTTC. Residues: CASSPGSDEQFF.

The rearrangement links TRBV15 to TRBJ2-2; D call uncertain. V dropped 9 bases and J dropped 7 bases, with 6 bases sitting between them. The germline V gene encodes CDR1 LNHNV and CDR2 YYDKDF (reference sequence). This CDR3 comprises 10 residues. CDR3 amino acids: CATGGGELFF. The CDR3 region has the DNA TGTGCCACGGGTGGCGGGGAGCTGTTTTTT.

This rearrangement joins TRBV29-1 to TRBJ1-3, with 10 bases fitting TRBD1. The germline gives CDR1 SQVTM, CDR2 ANQGSEA. After removal of 5 bases from V and 8 bases from J, the junction contained 3 bases not matched to a gene. The CDR3 is 12 residues long. CDR3: CSVQGQGDTIYF. The CDR3 nucleotides read TGCAGCGTTCAAGGACAGGGGGACACCATATATTTT.

Remarks on this clone: This same CDR3 is encoded by further DNA sequences in the sample. This rearrangement joins TRBV9 to TRBJ1-1; D unresolved. Germline V CDR1 and CDR2: SGDLS, YYNGEE. The CDR3 runs 15 residues. V lost 0 bases and J lost 2, with 11 bases in between. The DNA for the CDR3 is TGTGCCAGCAGCGTAGATGGGCTGGCTAACACTGAAGCTTTCTTT. As protein: CASSVDGLANTEAFF. Full variable domain (outside the CDR3, taken from reference TRBV9 and TRBJ1-1): DSGVTQTPKHLITATGQRVTLRCSPRSGDLSVYWYQQSLDQGLQFLIQYYNGEERAKGNILERFSAQQFPDLHSELNLSSLELGDSALYFCASSVDGLANTEAFFGQGTRLTVV.

The chain joins TRBV12-5 to TRBJ1-2, with 8 bases lining up with TRBD1. Looked up from germline, CDR1 is LGHNT and CDR2 is FRNRAP. This CDR3 is built from 15 residues. Trimming at V came to 4 bases and at J to 2 bases, leaving 6 bases not matched to a gene. As DNA, the CDR3 is TGTGCTAGTGGTTCCGGGACAGGTGGGAACTATGGCTACACCTTC. Encoded protein: CASGSGTGGNYGYTF.

This clone is medium-sized. The J gene is TRBJ2-7, the V gene TRBV6-5; TRBD1 matches 9 bases. V lost 8 bases to trimming and J lost 6 bases; unmatched junction nucleotides: 14. Germline CDR1 is MNHEY and CDR2 is SVGAGI. This CDR3 has 15 residues. This chain's CDR3 is CASDWLQGALGEQYF. CDR3 nucleotide sequence: TGTGCCAGCGATTGGTTACAGGGGGCTCTGGGCGAGCAGTACTTC.

This rearrangement joins TRBV9 to TRBJ2-3, with D perhaps TRBD2 (6 bases). CDR1 SGDLS and CDR2 YYNGEE come from the germline V gene. The length of the CDR3 is 14 residues. The V end lost 0 bases, the J end lost 4 bases, and 9 bases lay between the germline ends. CDR3 region: CASSVGGVSDTQYF. CDR3 in DNA: TGTGCCAGCAGCGTAGGCGGGGTATCAGATACGCAGTATTTT.

The chain combines TRBV19 with TRBJ1-5; no clear D. Trimming removed 5 bases from V and 0 bases from J, with 8 bases in between. The CDR3 consists of 14 residues. In germline, CDR1 is LNHDA, CDR2 SQIVND (reference sequence). The CDR3 nucleotides are TGTGCCAGTAGTCGTTGGGATAGCAATCAGCCCCAGCATTTT. Amino acids: CASSRWDSNQPQHF.

This chain connects TRBV6-4 to TRBJ1-1; 8 bases match TRBD1. This CDR3 is built from 14 residues. With 6 bases clipped from V and 4 bases from J, the junction kept 7 bases outside the gene matches. Germline V gene sequence: CDR1 MRHNA, CDR2 SNTAGT. The CDR3, as DNA: TGTGCCAGCAGAGCCCAGGGGGCTGGCACTGAAGCTTTCTTT. Translating gives CASRAQGAGTEAFF.

The chain couples TRBV27 to TRBJ1-1; D possibly corresponds to TRBD1 (5 bases). Trimming took off 5 bases at V and 5 bases at J, with 18 bases between the two ends. Germline V lookup: CDR1 MNHEY, CDR2 SMNVEV (reference sequence). The CDR3 has 15 amino acids. The CDR3 region has the DNA TGTGCCAGCAGTCCAGCGGGTCTCGGGGGGACTGAAGCTTTCTTT. Amino acids: CASSPAGLGGTEAFF.

The rearrangement joins TRBV25-1 to TRBJ2-7; 7 positions match TRBD1. This CDR3 comprises 13 residues. From germline, CDR1 is MGHDK and CDR2 SYGVNS. Trimming took 3 bases from V and 4 from J; bases not matched to a gene: 3. The CDR3 sequence: CASSEGQIYEQYF. The CDR3 DNA reads TGTGCCAGCAGTGAGGGACAGATATACGAGCAGTACTTC.

The V and J genes are TRBV9 and TRBJ1-3; 7 bases agree with TRBD1. V lost 0 bases and J lost 0; bases outside the gene matches: 3. Germline loops: CDR1 SGDLS, CDR2 YYNGEE. This CDR3 comprises 16 residues. CDR3 sequence (DNA): TGTGCCAGCAGCGTAGGGGACAGCCTCTCTGGAAACACCATATATTTT. The encoded protein is CASSVGDSLSGNTIYF.